The source of this T cell receptor beta chain is a study of cytomegalovirus exposure and HLA in healthy donors. Details on this clone: Its specificity is unknown. At one boundary the junction diverges from the germline segment, which might be a read error.

Study observations and caveats: Researchers had no immune exposure information except CMV serostatus available.

PCR involved 60 Vbeta and 13 Jbeta primers. Produced via immunoSEQ multiplex PCR; TCRdb's table is partial and in-frame only. Found here are approximately 100,000 clones, 60% to 80% of them singletons; the top ten hold approximately 1.9%. Germline CDR1 is SEHNR and CDR2 is FQNEAQ (reference sequence). CDR3 length: 16 residues. Sample: PBMCs. The TCR sequence derives from a human donor in good health. The gene calls are TRBV7-9 and TRBJ1-4; D may be TRBD1 (5 bases). The CDR3 is CSSSATGRATNEKLFF. The CDR3 region has the DNA TGTTCCAGCAGCGCTACAGGAAGGGCAACTAATGAAAAACTGTTTTTT.